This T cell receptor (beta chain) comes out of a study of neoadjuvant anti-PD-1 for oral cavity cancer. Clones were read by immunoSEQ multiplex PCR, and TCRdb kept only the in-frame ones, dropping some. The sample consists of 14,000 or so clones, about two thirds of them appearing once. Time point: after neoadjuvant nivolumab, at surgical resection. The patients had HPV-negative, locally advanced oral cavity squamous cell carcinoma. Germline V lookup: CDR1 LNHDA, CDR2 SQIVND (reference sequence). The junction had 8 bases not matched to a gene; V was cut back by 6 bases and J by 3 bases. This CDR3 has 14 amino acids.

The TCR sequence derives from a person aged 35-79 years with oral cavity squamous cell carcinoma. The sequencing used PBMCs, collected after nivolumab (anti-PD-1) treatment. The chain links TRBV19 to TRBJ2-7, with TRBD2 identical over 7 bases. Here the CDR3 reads CASSLRELFYEQYF. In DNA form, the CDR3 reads TGTGCCAGTAGCCTGCGGGAGCTCTTCTACGAGCAGTACTTC. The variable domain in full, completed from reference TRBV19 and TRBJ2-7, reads DGGITQSPKYLFRKEGQNVTLSCEQNLNHDAMYWYRQDPGQGLRLIYYSQIVNDFQKGDIAEGYSVSREKKESFPLTVTSAQKNPTAFYLCASSLRELFYEQYFGPGTRLTVT.